The clone carrying this T cell receptor beta chain occurred a few times. The target antigen is unknown. The data belong to a study of identical twins. Study outcomes and limitations: Abundant cord blood beta clonotypes carried fewer insertions; memory repertoires showed none.

Healthy Caucasians, and only they, were the donors. With 7 bases removed from V and 5 bases from J, the gap between germline ends came to 18 bases. CDR3 length: 14 residues. Germline V gene sequence: CDR1 ENHRY, CDR2 SYGVKD. TCRdb re-derived calls from the 5' RACE reads in MiXCR, one entry per CDR3 protein. Among under 300,000 distinct CDR3 sequences listed, roughly an eighth were seen once. The same sample was also used in a study of yellow fever vaccine responses in identical twins.

The chain is built from TRBV10-3 and TRBJ2-7, with D unresolved. This TCR was sampled from a young woman in good health. Sequenced material: memory (CD45RO+) T cells sorted from blood. This chain's CDR3 is CAIKSDVSLNEQYF. CDR3 DNA: TGTGCCATCAAGAGCGATGTCAGCTTAAACGAGCAGTACTTC.